This T cell receptor beta chain was recovered during a study of T cells in Graves' hyperthyroidism and ophthalmopathy. Sampled blood dates from first hyperthyroidism diagnosis, and it precedes any ophthalmopathy symptoms. In germline, CDR1 is DFQATT, CDR2 SNEGSKA (reference sequence). Trimming removed 5 bases from V and 8 bases from J; junction bases left unmatched: 13. The CDR3 extends over 17 amino acids. The study, taken as a whole, reports: Among clonotypes expanded in thyroid above 0.001, most were also found in blood.

Researchers amplified the TCR beta CDR3 regions from RNA transcripts. Initially, a first-round RT-PCR of the TCR CDR3 employed the HTBI primer set. MiXCR, run by TCRdb on the multiplex PCR reads, gives a single entry per CDR3 protein. The table records about 250,000 distinct CDR3 sequences, roughly 15% of them present only once. This clonotype was seen a few times. The antigen is undetermined. The chain carries TRBV20-1 and TRBJ1-6; 12 nucleotides line up with TRBD1. This sequence originates from a woman aged 50 to 65 with Graves' hyperthyroidism that later progressed to Graves' ophthalmopathy. The sample comprised blood. In DNA form, the CDR3 reads TGCAGTGCTCGAAGGAGGGACAGGGGGCGATTCGATTCACCCCTCCACTTT. Translated, it gives CSARRRDRGRFDSPLHF.